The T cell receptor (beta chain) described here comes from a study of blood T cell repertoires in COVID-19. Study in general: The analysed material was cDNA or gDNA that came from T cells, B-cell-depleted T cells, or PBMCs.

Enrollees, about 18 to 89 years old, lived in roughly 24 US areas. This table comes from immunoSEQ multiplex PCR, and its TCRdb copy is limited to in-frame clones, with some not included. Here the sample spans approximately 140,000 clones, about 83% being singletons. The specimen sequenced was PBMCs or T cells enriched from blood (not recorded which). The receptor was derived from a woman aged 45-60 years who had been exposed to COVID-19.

The CDR3 DNA reads TGTGCCAGCAGTGTTGGGCAGACCATGAACACTGAAGCTTTCTTT. Residues: CASSVGQTMNTEAFF. The chain joins TRBV2 to TRBJ1-1; no reliable D call. V shed 4 bases and J shed 0 bases, with 12 bases lying between them. Germline V gene sequence: CDR1 SNHLY, CDR2 FYNNEI. The CDR3 is 15 amino acids. The full variable domain, rest sourced from reference TRBV2 and TRBJ1-1, is EPEVTQTPSHQVTQMGQEVILRCVPISNHLYFYWYRQILGQKVEFLVSFYNNEISEKSEIFDDQFSVERPDGSNFTLKIRSTKLEDSAMYFCASSVGQTMNTEAFFGQGTRLTVV.